The 6 T cell receptor beta chains given below trace back to one sample, sequenced in a study of identical twins. TCRdb reanalysed the 5' RACE reads using MiXCR and keeps one entry per CDR3 protein. The sample records 1.5 million to 2 million distinct CDR3 sequences, about 31% being singletons. Sequencing was carried out using cord blood. These receptors originate from a newborn girl in good health.

The chain joins TRBV28 to TRBJ1-5; D is perhaps TRBD1 (5 bases). The CDR3 sequence is 15 residues long. V was trimmed by 5 bases and J by 4 bases, leaving 15 bases between them. The germline gives CDR1 MDHEN, CDR2 SYDVKM. CDR3 DNA: TGTGCCAGCAGTCCATCAGGGAGGACAAATCAGCCCCAGCATTTT. This gives the protein CASSPSGRTNQPQHF. Variable domain in full (rest from reference TRBV28 and TRBJ1-5): DVKVTQSSRYLVKRTGEKVFLECVQDMDHENMFWYRQDPGLGLRLIYFSYDVKMKEKGDIPEGYSVSREKKERFSLILESASTNQTSMYLCASSPSGRTNQPQHFGDGTRLSIL.

As to this clonotype: One junction end does not reproduce the germline sequence, and a read error may be involved. The chain couples TRBV7-7 to TRBJ2-5; no clear D gene. This CDR3 spans 13 amino acids. Germline values: CDR1 SSHAT, CDR2 FNYEAQ (reference sequence). DNA for the CDR3: TGTGCTAGCAGCTTGAACCCACGGGAGACCCAGTACTTC. Its translation: CASSLNPRETQYF.

This chain connects TRBV3-1 to TRBJ1-2, with D possibly TRBD1 on 6 matching bases. Looked up from germline, CDR1 is LGHDT and CDR2 is YNNKEL (reference sequence). V dropped 4 bases and J dropped 6 bases, with 18 bases sitting between them. There are 15 residues in the CDR3. The CDR3 DNA reads TGTGCCAGCAGCCGAGGGACACGAAAACCGAATGGCTACACCTTC. Protein product: CASSRGTRKPNGYTF.

This chain connects TRBV28 to TRBJ2-1, with TRBD2 as a possible D gene (6 bases). The J call may be faulty, since TRBJ2-7 better matches the DNA end. Germline CDR1 MDHEN, CDR2 SYDVKM. The CDR3 contains 16 residues. CDR3 in amino acids: CASSQPVAEAYNEQYF. DNA for the CDR3: TGTGCCAGCAGTCAACCCGTAGCGGAGGCCTACAATGAGCAGTACTTC.

With regard to this clonotype: The conserved final phenylalanine or tryptophan is absent from the CDR3, which likely points to a read error. V usage is TRBV28 and J usage is TRBJ2-6, with a weak D call TRBD1 (5 bases). CDR3 size: 15 residues. The germline gives CDR1 MDHEN, CDR2 SYDVKM. Trimming stripped 5 bases from V and 3 bases from J, with 11 bases between. Here the CDR3 DNA reads TGTGCCAGCAGTAAGCAGGGAAGTGGGGCCAACGTCCTGACTCTC. This gives the protein CASSKQGSGANVLTL.

This chain uses TRBV28 with TRBJ2-1; 14 bases align to TRBD2. The germline gives CDR1 MDHEN, CDR2 SYDVKM. This CDR3 is 18 amino acids long. The V and J ends lost 5 bases and 7 bases, in that order; junction bases with no gene match: 13. The CDR3 region has the DNA TGTGCCAGCAGTCCACGCTCCCTTAGACTAGCGGGAGGGAATGAGCAGTTCTTC. Encoded protein: CASSPRSLRLAGGNEQFF.